This TCR beta chain was retrieved from a study of blood T cell repertoires in COVID-19. The method was immunoSEQ multiplex PCR; TCRdb's version includes in-frame clones alone and lacks a portion of them. The sample has tens of thousands of clones; 90% are singletons. V dropped 4 bases and J dropped 4; count of bases not matched to a gene: 7. Germline V gene lookup returns CDR1 SGDLS and CDR2 YYNGEE. The CDR3 is 15 residues long. Sequencing input: peripheral blood. The TCR was taken from a man of 80 years or more with acute or convalescent COVID-19. The rearrangement uses TRBV9 and TRBJ1-4, with 7 bases aligning to TRBD1. The CDR3 bases are TGTGCCAGCAGCTCCCGGACAGGCTTTAATGAAAAACTGTTTTTT. This sequence encodes CASSSRTGFNEKLFF.